This T cell receptor (beta chain) was captured by sequencing in a study of T cell repertoires in cytomegalovirus infection. Overall study context: It can be stated that public TCR beta signatures indicated CMV infection as well as a matching HLA type. Study observations and caveats: Identification of carriers of CMV plus the relevant HLA was achieved through cumulative public TCR beta family frequency.

MiXCR was run by TCRdb on the reads, yielding one entry per CDR3 protein. Of under 850,000 distinct CDR3 sequences in the sample, around a third were seen once. Note on this clonotype: Its antigen remains unknown.

The clonotype comes from a human donor in good health (CMV status not recorded). Some clones in this sample may be carry-over from other donors' samples. The specimen comprised cultured PBMCs, sampled from culture after CMV antigen stimulation.

This chain's CDR3 is CASRTSNRDRHYGYTF. The DNA for the CDR3 is TGTGCCAGCAGAACTTCAAACCGGGACAGACACTATGGCTACACCTTC. V usage is TRBV28 and J usage is TRBJ1-2; 7 positions match TRBD1. CDR1 is MDHEN, CDR2 SYDVKM, per germline. V dropped 6 bases and J dropped 3; count of bases not matched to a gene: 13. The CDR3 has 16 residues.